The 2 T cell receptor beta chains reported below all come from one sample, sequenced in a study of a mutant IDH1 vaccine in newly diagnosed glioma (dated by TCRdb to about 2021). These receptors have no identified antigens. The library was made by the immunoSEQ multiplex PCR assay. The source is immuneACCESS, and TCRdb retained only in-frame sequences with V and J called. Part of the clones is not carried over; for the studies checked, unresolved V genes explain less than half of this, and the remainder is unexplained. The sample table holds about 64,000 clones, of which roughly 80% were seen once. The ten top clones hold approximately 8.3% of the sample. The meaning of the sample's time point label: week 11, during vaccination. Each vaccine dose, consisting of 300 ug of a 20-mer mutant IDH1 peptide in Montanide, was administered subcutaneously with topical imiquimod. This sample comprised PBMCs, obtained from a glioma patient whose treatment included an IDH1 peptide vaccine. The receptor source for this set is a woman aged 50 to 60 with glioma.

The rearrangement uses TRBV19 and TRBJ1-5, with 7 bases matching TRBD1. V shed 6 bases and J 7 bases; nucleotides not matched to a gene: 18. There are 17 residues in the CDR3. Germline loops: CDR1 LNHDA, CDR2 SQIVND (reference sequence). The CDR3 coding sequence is TGTGCCAGTAGGAAGGAATCCCCGGGACAGCTTGGGCAGCCCCAGCATTTT. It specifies CASRKESPGQLGQPQHF.

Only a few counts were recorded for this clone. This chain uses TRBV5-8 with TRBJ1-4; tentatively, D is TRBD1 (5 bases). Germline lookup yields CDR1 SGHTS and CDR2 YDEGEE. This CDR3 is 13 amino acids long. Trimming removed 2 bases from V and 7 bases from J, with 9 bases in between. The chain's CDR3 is CASSLAQGEKLFF. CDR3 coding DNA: TGTGCCAGCAGCTTAGCGCAGGGTGAAAAACTGTTTTTT. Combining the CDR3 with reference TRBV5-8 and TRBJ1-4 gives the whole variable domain EAGVTQSPTHLIKTRGQQATLRCSPISGHTSVYWYQQALGLGLQFLLWYDEGEERNRGNFPPRFSGRQFPNYSSELNVNALELEDSALYLCASSLAQGEKLFFGSGTQLSVL.